Below, 8 T cell receptor beta chains from the same sample are listed, as sequenced in a study of blood T cell repertoires in COVID-19. TCRdb's table, derived via immunoSEQ multiplex PCR, lists solely in-frame clones and lacks some. The table shows around 250,000 clones, with just over 85% occurring only once. Sequenced sample: PBMCs or T cells enriched from blood (not recorded which). These receptors came from a man between 18 and 35 years old who had recovered from COVID-19.

This chain uses TRBV7-8 with TRBJ2-5; 9 nucleotides line up with TRBD1. The V and J ends lost 1 base and 2 bases, in that order; junction bases with no gene match: 2. The CDR3 length is 15 residues. Germline loops: CDR1 SGHVS, CDR2 FQNEAQ. The CDR3 nucleotides are TGTGCCAGCAGCTTAGTGGGGACAGGGCAAGAGACCCAGTACTTC. It encodes CASSLVGTGQETQYF.

This chain links TRBV24-1 with TRBJ2-1; D is uncertain. The ends were cut back, 2 bases at V and 0 bases at J, with 7 bases in the middle. The CDR3 totals 15 residues. Per the germline V gene, CDR1 is KGHDR and CDR2 is SFDVKD. In DNA, the CDR3 is TGTGCCACCAGTGATTCCACTACCTCCTACAATGAGCAGTTCTTC. The encoded protein is CATSDSTTSYNEQFF.

Comments on this clone: Within the sample, other DNA sequences also encode this same CDR3. V usage is TRBV7-9 and J usage is TRBJ1-3; D is undetermined. The V end was cut by 5 bases, the J end by 4 bases, with 6 bases between. This CDR3 is built from 12 residues. Germline V gene data show CDR1 as SEHNR and CDR2 as FQNEAQ (reference sequence). This chain's CDR3 is CASSNTGNTIYF. The CDR3 nucleotides are TGTGCCAGCAGCAACACAGGAAACACCATATATTTT.

Written as DNA, the CDR3 is TGTGCCAGTAGTATAGGGGTGACTAGCGGGTGGCTAGAGACCCAGTACTTC. The encoded protein is CASSIGVTSGWLETQYF. V usage is TRBV19 and J usage is TRBJ2-5; 10 bases align to TRBD2. V shed 1 base, J shed 4 bases, and the junction held 9 bases outside the gene matches. Per germline, CDR1 LNHDA and CDR2 SQIVND (reference sequence). The CDR3 totals 17 residues.

The chain's CDR3 is CATTRDTSEAFF. In DNA, the CDR3 is TGCGCCACGACCCGGGACACCTCTGAAGCTTTCTTT. This chain links TRBV10-2 with TRBJ1-1; weak D call: TRBD1 (6 bases). CDR3 length: 12 residues. V was shortened by 10 bases and J by 6 bases, with 15 bases between the two germline ends. Per the germline V gene, CDR1 is WSHSY and CDR2 is SAAADI.

The CDR3 region has the DNA TGTGCCAGCAGCCTCGTTCTGGGGCGCGACTATGGCTACACCTTC. It encodes CASSLVLGRDYGYTF. The chain employs TRBV5-5 and TRBJ1-2; D is perhaps TRBD1 (5 bases). CDR1 is SGHKS and CDR2 is YYEKEE in the germline V gene (reference sequence). The CDR3 has 15 amino acids. The germline V and J ends were trimmed by 4 bases and 3 bases, with 16 bases remaining between them.

This rearrangement joins TRBV6-5 to TRBJ2-3, with D perhaps TRBD2 (6 bases). The CDR3 covers 15 residues. CDR1 and CDR2 (germline): MNHEY, SVGAGI. V was shortened by 6 bases and J by 1 base, with 14 bases between the two germline ends. Here the CDR3 DNA reads TGTGCCAGCAGGGCCGGGACTTCGGGCACAGATACGCAGTATTTT. Protein: CASRAGTSGTDTQYF.

This sequence joins TRBV6-2 or TRBV6-3 and TRBJ1-1; no firm D call. The germline V gene encodes CDR1 MNHEY and CDR2 SVGEGT. This CDR3 has 14 amino acids. V was pared by 7 bases and J by 4 bases, with 16 bases between. The CDR3 DNA reads TGTGCCAGCACCCCCCCGGGATGGAGCACTGAAGCTTTCTTT. The encoded protein is CASTPPGWSTEAFF.